The 21 T cell receptor beta chains below come from one sample, sequenced in a study of cytomegalovirus exposure and HLA in healthy donors. PCR primers comprised 60 Vbeta and 13 Jbeta primers. Assay: immunoSEQ multiplex PCR; the TCRdb copy retains only in-frame clones and omits some. The repertoire has about 190,000 clones, 60% to 80% of them found once; the top ten carry about 3%. The sample comprised PBMCs. These receptors all stem from a woman in her twenties or thirties in good health and CMV-seropositive.

This rearrangement joins TRBV10-3 to TRBJ1-5; D possibly corresponds to TRBD1 (5 bases). Per the germline V gene, CDR1 is ENHRY and CDR2 is SYGVKD. The CDR3 contains 15 residues. V lost 0 bases to trimming and J lost 7 bases, with 13 bases between them. The CDR3 sequence is CAISESTASGQPQHF. The CDR3 bases are TGTGCCATCAGTGAGTCGACAGCTTCAGGGCAGCCCCAGCATTTT.

The genes are TRBV5-1 and TRBJ2-3; D might be TRBD2 (7 bases). The CDR3 runs 15 residues. Germline loops: CDR1 SGHRS, CDR2 YFSETQ. Trimming removed 1 base from V and 4 bases from J, with 13 bases in between. In DNA, the CDR3 is TGCGCCAGCAGCTTGTCGGGGGGCAGTCCAGATACGCAGTATTTT. Its translation is CASSLSGGSPDTQYF.

The J gene is TRBJ2-7, the V gene TRBV25-1; no clear D. This CDR3 contains 11 residues. Trimming cost V 3 bases and J 4 bases, with 4 bases left between them. CDR1 MGHDK and CDR2 SYGVNS come from the germline V gene. The CDR3 loop reads CASSDLYEQYF. CDR3 sequence (DNA): TGTGCCAGCAGTGACCTATACGAGCAGTACTTC.

This chain joins TRBV29-1 and TRBJ2-5, with TRBD1 identical over 9 bases. Germline V CDR1 and CDR2: SQVTM, ANQGSEA. The CDR3 consists of 13 residues. V was pared by 6 bases and J by 7 bases, with 9 bases of the junction left unmatched. Here the CDR3 DNA reads TGCAGCGTAGTGGGACAGGGAAAGCTGACCCAGTACTTC. Protein product: CSVVGQGKLTQYF. Full variable domain (missing parts from reference TRBV29-1 and TRBJ2-5): SAVISQKPSRDICQRGTSLTIQCQVDSQVTMMFWYRQQPGQSLTLIATANQGSEATYESGFVIDKFPISRPNLTFSTLTVSNMSPEDSSIYLCSVVGQGKLTQYFGPGTRLLVL.

V gene TRBV6-1 combines with J gene TRBJ2-1; tentative D call: TRBD1 (6 bases). In germline, CDR1 is MNHNS, CDR2 SASEGT. The CDR3 totals 15 residues. The V end was cut by 3 bases, the J end by 8 bases, with 17 bases between. The CDR3 DNA is TGTGCCAGCAGTGACAGGGGTGCATCTGTTGATGAGCAGTTCTTC. It codes for CASSDRGASVDEQFF.

J is TRBJ2-7 and V is TRBV13, with 8 bases lining up with TRBD2. CDR1 is PRHDT and CDR2 is FYEKMQ in the germline V gene (reference sequence). Germline trimming cut 5 bases from V and 6 bases from J; bases unmatched to any gene: 15. This CDR3 comprises 16 residues. The CDR3 region has the DNA TGTGCCAGCAGCCCCTCCAACCGGGGACTAGTCGCCGAGCAGTACTTC. Translating it yields CASSPSNRGLVAEQYF. Full variable domain (remainder filled in from reference TRBV13 and TRBJ2-7): AAGVIQSPRHLIKEKRETATLKCYPIPRHDTVYWYQQGPGQDPQFLISFYEKMQSDKGSIPDRFSAQQFSDYHSELNMSSLELGDSALYFCASSPSNRGLVAEQYFGPGTRLTVT.

J is TRBJ1-5 and V is TRBV19; 10 bases line up with TRBD1. From germline, CDR1 is LNHDA and CDR2 SQIVND (reference sequence). This CDR3 contains 16 residues. V was pared by 6 bases and J by 5 bases, with 10 bases of the junction left unmatched. The CDR3 spells CASRIITGTGDQPQHF. The CDR3 DNA follows: TGTGCCAGTAGGATTATCACCGGGACAGGGGATCAGCCCCAGCATTTT.

J is TRBJ2-1 and V is TRBV28; possible D gene TRBD1, 5 bases. Trimming shortened V by 4 bases and J by 5 bases, and 18 bases separated the two germline ends. The germline gives CDR1 MDHEN, CDR2 SYDVKM. CDR3 size: 16 residues. This CDR3 reads CASSSMMMQGHNEQFF. DNA for the CDR3: TGTGCCAGCAGTTCTATGATGATGCAGGGCCACAATGAGCAGTTCTTC. Full variable domain (rest looked up from reference TRBV28 and TRBJ2-1): DVKVTQSSRYLVKRTGEKVFLECVQDMDHENMFWYRQDPGLGLRLIYFSYDVKMKEKGDIPEGYSVSREKKERFSLILESASTNQTSMYLCASSSMMMQGHNEQFFGPGTRLTVL.

The chain uses TRBV28 and TRBJ1-2; 10 bases match TRBD1. This CDR3 is 16 amino acids long. Germline V CDR1 and CDR2: MDHEN, SYDVKM. Trimming at V came to 2 bases and at J to 2 bases, leaving 5 bases not matched to a gene. CDR3 nucleotide sequence: TGTGCCAGCAGTTTAGAATCGACAGGGGGCAACTATGGCTACACCTTC. This encodes CASSLESTGGNYGYTF.

This clone was seen more than once but under ten times. The V and J genes are TRBV6-5 and TRBJ2-2, with 7 nucleotides matching TRBD1. J lost 4 bases, V lost 6 bases, and 8 bases had no gene match. The CDR3 has 15 amino acids. Germline CDR1 MNHEY, CDR2 SVGAGI. CDR3 protein: CASRGQGDLTGELFF. The CDR3 region has the DNA TGTGCCAGCAGGGGGCAGGGGGATCTCACCGGGGAGCTGTTTTTT.

The chain combines TRBV9 with TRBJ2-5; a weak D match, TRBD1 (6 bases). The J call may be faulty, since TRBJ2-7 better matches the DNA end. The CDR3 runs 14 residues. Germline lookup yields CDR1 SGDLS and CDR2 YYNGEE. CDR3 coding DNA: TGTGCCAGCAGCGTAGGAAACAGGGCCTACGAGCAGTACTTC. Its translation is CASSVGNRAYEQYF.

The chain combines TRBV7-2 with TRBJ2-3, with 12 bases lining up with TRBD2. V was clipped by 2 bases and J by 10 bases; unmatched bases: 4. CDR1 and CDR2 (germline): SGHTA, FQGNSA. The CDR3 consists of 14 residues. CDR3 in DNA: TGTGCCAGCAGCTTAAGGGCTAGCGGGAGGGCGCAGTATTTT. Translation: CASSLRASGRAQYF.

The V call is TRBV9, the J call TRBJ1-1; D unclear. This CDR3 region has 14 residues. Trimming stripped 4 bases from V and 1 base from J, with 11 bases between. Germline loops: CDR1 SGDLS, CDR2 YYNGEE. CDR3 in amino acids: CASSPRGGNTEAFF. CDR3 sequence (DNA): TGTGCCAGCAGCCCCCGAGGAGGGAACACTGAAGCTTTCTTT.

As DNA, the CDR3 is TGCGCCAGCAGTGGAAGTAAGGGACTAGCCGCAGATACGCAGTATTTT. It specifies CASSGSKGLAADTQYF. The chain is built from TRBV10-1 and TRBJ2-3, with 9 bases that match TRBD2. CDR1 is WNHNN and CDR2 is SYGVQD in the germline V gene (reference sequence). The CDR3 runs to 16 residues. J gave up 4 bases and V 4 bases, and 9 bases lay outside the gene matches.

This clone appeared once. CDR3 coding DNA: TGTGCCAGCAGCCCCGGGACTAGCTTCCATGAGCAGTTCTTC. Protein sequence: CASSPGTSFHEQFF. The gene calls are TRBV7-6 and TRBJ2-1, with TRBD2 matching over 9 bases. Germline V gives CDR1 SGHVS, CDR2 FNYEAQ. This CDR3 spans 14 amino acids. Losses at the gene ends were 5 bases for V and 8 bases for J; bases not matched to a gene: 7.

In its sample, this clone was seen a few times. This rearrangement joins TRBV5-4 to TRBJ2-3, with 7 bases identical to TRBD1. J lost 4 bases, V lost 1 base, and 3 bases had no gene match. Germline V lookup: CDR1 SGHNT, CDR2 YYREEE (reference sequence). CDR3 length: 14 residues. The CDR3 region is CASSLIQGSDTQYF. In nucleotides, the CDR3 is TGTGCCAGCAGCTTGATACAGGGGTCAGATACGCAGTATTTT.

The rearrangement links TRBV19 to TRBJ1-2; 11 bases agree with TRBD1. The V gene's germline CDR1 is LNHDA and CDR2 SQIVND (reference sequence). The CDR3 is 15 residues long. Trimming cost V 2 bases and J 7 bases; bases outside gene matches: 6. As DNA, the CDR3 is TGTGCCAGTAGTATATACGGACAGGGGGCAGGTGGCTACACCTTC. The encoded protein is CASSIYGQGAGGYTF.

This clone was seen a few times. The J gene is TRBJ1-1, the V gene TRBV7-2; 9 bases line up with TRBD1. The J segment lost 9 bases and the V segment lost 5 bases, leaving 10 bases of the junction unmatched. The V gene's germline CDR1 is SGHTA and CDR2 FQGNSA. The CDR3 runs 14 residues. In DNA, the CDR3 is TGTGCCAGCAGCATCTCGACAGGGGGGAATAAAGCTTTCTTT. This codes for CASSISTGGNKAFF.

This clone was observed at least ten times. The J gene is TRBJ1-5, the V gene TRBV28, with 8 bases fitting TRBD1. CDR3 size: 16 residues. The junction had 4 bases not matched to a gene; V was cut back by 3 bases and J by 0 bases. Germline V gives CDR1 MDHEN, CDR2 SYDVKM. The CDR3 spells CASSLTGVLSNQPQHF. The DNA for the CDR3 is TGTGCCAGCAGTTTGACAGGGGTTCTTAGCAATCAGCCCCAGCATTTT.

As DNA, the CDR3 is TGTGCCAGCAGCTTGTCTAGCGGGATCACCGAGGAGCAGTTCTTC. Protein sequence: CASSLSSGITEEQFF. This chain uses TRBV5-6 with TRBJ2-1, with 9 bases aligning to TRBD2. The CDR3 spans 15 residues. Trimming at V came to 1 base and at J to 10 bases, leaving 9 bases not matched to a gene. The V gene's germline CDR1 is SGHDT and CDR2 YYEEEE.

The chain couples TRBV27 to TRBJ2-3; 8 bases fit TRBD2. Germline V lookup: CDR1 MNHEY, CDR2 SMNVEV (reference sequence). After removal of 6 bases from V and 6 bases from J, the junction contained 17 bases not matched to a gene. This CDR3 spans 17 amino acids. The DNA for the CDR3 is TGTGCCAGCAGGGGGGGTCGACTAGCGAGTAACCTCGATACGCAGTATTTT. Protein product: CASRGGRLASNLDTQYF.